The 22 T cell receptor beta chains reported below all come from one sample, sequenced in a study of follicular helper T cells after annual influenza vaccination. Clones were read by immunoSEQ multiplex PCR, and TCRdb kept only the in-frame ones, dropping some. The sample lists about 9,400 clones, roughly four fifths seen once, with approximately 1.4% in the top ten. Indicated time point: 2015-2016 season, pre-vaccination. Sequences were derived from CXCR5+ CD38- circulating T follicular helper cells from blood, sampled on the day of influenza vaccination. Sample subset: circulating Tfh, non-naive CD4+CXCR5+PD-1+ (ICOS+CD38+ or ICOS-CD38-). Source of these receptors: an adult who received the influenza vaccine.

This clone occurred a few times. The J gene is TRBJ2-5, the V gene TRBV15; D not resolved. With 1 base removed from V and 4 bases from J, the gap between germline ends came to 22 bases. Germline CDR1 LNHNV, CDR2 YYDKDF (reference sequence). This CDR3 comprises 18 residues. The CDR3, as DNA: TGTGCCACCAGCAGAGGCTCTAAGCGCACCAGAACAATAGAGACCCAGTACTTC. Its protein product is CATSRGSKRTRTIETQYF.

V gene TRBV14 combines with J gene TRBJ2-7; 9 nucleotides line up with TRBD1. This CDR3 region has 16 residues. CDR1 and CDR2 from the germline V gene are SGHDN and FVKESK. Trimming at V came to 3 bases and at J to 3 bases, leaving 9 bases not matched to a gene. The CDR3 region has the DNA TGTGCCAGCAGCCAGGTCTCGGGGACAGGGAACTACGAGCAGTACTTC. It encodes CASSQVSGTGNYEQYF.

V usage is TRBV5-1 and J usage is TRBJ1-2, with 8 bases matching TRBD1. CDR1 and CDR2 from the germline V gene are SGHRS and YFSETQ. V shed 6 bases, J shed 2 bases, and the junction held 6 bases outside the gene matches. The CDR3 spans 14 residues. The CDR3 region is CASNLQGENYGYTF. The CDR3 DNA follows: TGCGCCAGCAACCTACAGGGGGAAAACTATGGCTACACCTTC.

This clone was observed a few times. The rearrangement joins TRBV21-1 to TRBJ2-4. TRBV21-1 is reported as a pseudogene. This CDR3 region has 17 residues. The CDR3 DNA is TGTGCCAGCAGCACGTACATAGCTACAGCAAGAAAAAACATTCAGTACTTC. The encoded protein is CASSTYIATARKNIQYF.

V and J are TRBV30 and TRBJ2-7; TRBD1 is a possible D gene (6 bases). Germline CDR1 is GTSNPN and CDR2 is SVGIG (reference sequence). Trimming left V 0 bases short and J 7 bases short, with 16 bases between. The CDR3 loop spans 14 amino acids. This CDR3 reads CAWSVRGIRGEQYF. CDR3 nucleotide sequence: TGTGCCTGGAGTGTACGAGGGATAAGGGGGGAGCAGTACTTC.

The V call is TRBV12-5, the J call TRBJ2-2; 9 bases are shared with TRBD1. CDR3 length: 15 residues. Per germline, CDR1 LGHNT and CDR2 FRNRAP. V trimming: 5 bases; J trimming: 7 bases; junction bases outside the gene matches: 8. This CDR3 reads CASGPGQGNSGELFF. The CDR3 nucleotides are TGTGCTAGTGGTCCAGGACAGGGGAATAGCGGGGAGCTGTTTTTT. Full variable domain (rest looked up from reference TRBV12-5 and TRBJ2-2): DARVTQTPRHKVTEMGQEVTMRCQPILGHNTVFWYRQTMMQGLELLAYFRNRAPLDDSGMPKDRFSAEMPDATLATLKIQPSEPRDSAVYFCASGPGQGNSGELFFGEGSRLTVL.

This chain uses TRBV10-3 with TRBJ2-1; possible D gene TRBD1, 6 bases. Germline CDR1 reads ENHRY; CDR2 reads SYGVKD. This CDR3 contains 13 residues. The V and J ends lost 0 bases and 8 bases respectively, with 8 bases between them. CDR3 sequence reads: CAISESGHHEQFF. In nucleotides, the CDR3 is TGTGCCATCAGTGAGTCGGGACACCATGAGCAGTTCTTC.

The chain employs TRBV18 and TRBJ2-7; no definite D call. Germline V gene data show CDR1 as KGHSH and CDR2 as LQKENI. This CDR3 has 15 amino acids. The germline V and J ends were trimmed by 1 base and 2 bases, with 12 bases remaining between them. Here the CDR3 DNA reads TGTGCCAGCTCACCACGAGCGAAGACCCCCTACGAGCAGTACTTC. It specifies CASSPRAKTPYEQYF.

This chain uses TRBV6-9 with TRBJ2-3; 9 positions match TRBD2. The CDR3 contains 17 residues. CDR1 and CDR2 from the germline V gene are MNHGY and SVAAGI. J gave up 0 bases and V 6 bases, and 10 bases lay outside the gene matches. CDR3 in amino acids: CASSHRGLAASTDTQYF. The CDR3 coding sequence is TGTGCCAGCAGCCATAGGGGACTAGCAGCTAGCACAGATACGCAGTATTTT.

The chain uses TRBV7-2 and TRBJ2-7, with D possibly TRBD1 on 6 matching bases. The CDR3 is 17 residues long. Germline CDR1 and CDR2: SGHTA and FQGNSA. The ends were cut back, 6 bases at V and 2 bases at J, with 23 bases in the middle. CDR3 loop: CASSSRALRDIAYEQYF. CDR3 DNA sequence: TGTGCCAGCAGTTCCCGCGCCCTCCGGGACATTGCCTACGAGCAGTACTTC.

The chain joins TRBV5-1 to TRBJ2-7; 8 bases map to TRBD2. J lost 5 bases, V lost 3 bases, and 7 bases had no gene match. The CDR3 extends over 14 amino acids. Germline lookup yields CDR1 SGHRS and CDR2 YFSETQ. In DNA, the CDR3 is TGCGCCAGCAGCTCAAGCGGGAGAGGTAACGAGCAGTACTTC. Protein product: CASSSSGRGNEQYF.

This chain connects TRBV2 to TRBJ1-5; D is possibly TRBD1 (6 bases). Between the trimmed V and J ends, which lost 5 bases and 1 base, there was a span of 12 bases. CDR3 length: 15 amino acids. Germline V gene lookup returns CDR1 SNHLY and CDR2 FYNNEI. CDR3: CASSRSQGSNQPQHF. CDR3 nucleotide sequence: TGTGCCAGCAGTCGAAGTCAGGGGAGCAATCAGCCCCAGCATTTT.

This rearrangement joins TRBV7-6 to TRBJ2-7; 8 nucleotides match TRBD2. Losses at the gene ends were 1 base for V and 2 bases for J; bases not matched to a gene: 7. This CDR3 has 16 amino acids. Germline assignment: CDR1 SGHVS and CDR2 FNYEAQ. The CDR3 DNA reads TGTGCCAGCAGCTTAGGGGACGGGGGGGTCACCTACGAGCAGTACTTC. It is translated as CASSLGDGGVTYEQYF.

The gene calls are TRBV20-1 and TRBJ2-1; no reliable D call. Per the germline V gene, CDR1 is DFQATT and CDR2 is SNEGSKA (reference sequence). The CDR3 is 10 residues long. V gave up 8 bases and J gave up 5 bases, with 7 bases separating them. CDR3 sequence (DNA): TGCAGTTTTAGAGACAATGAGCAGTTCTTC. Translating it yields CSFRDNEQFF.

This clone was recorded a few times. The chain is built from TRBV10-3 and TRBJ1-3, with D uncertain. Looked up from germline, CDR1 is ENHRY and CDR2 is SYGVKD. V was shortened by 8 bases and J by 1 base, with 6 bases between the two germline ends. The CDR3 has 12 amino acids. This CDR3 reads CAIPGSGNTIYF. CDR3 DNA: TGTGCCATCCCCGGGTCTGGAAACACCATATATTTT.

The chain combines TRBV19 with TRBJ2-6; no reliable D call. Deletions cut 2 bases from V and 0 bases from J, with 11 bases between. CDR1 and CDR2 from the germline V gene are LNHDA and SQIVND (reference sequence). The CDR3 totals 17 residues. The CDR3 sequence: CASSIYRVSSGANVLTF. The CDR3 DNA reads as TGTGCCAGTAGTATATATCGCGTGAGCTCTGGGGCCAACGTCCTGACTTTC.

The chain employs TRBV11-2 and TRBJ2-3; D gene ambiguous. The V gene's germline CDR1 is SGHAT and CDR2 FQNNGV. The CDR3 has 14 amino acids. V lost 5 bases, J lost 5 bases, and 14 bases lay in between. The CDR3: CASSLTPLRDTQYF. CDR3 bases: TGTGCCAGCAGCCTAACCCCCCTCAGAGATACGCAGTATTTT.

The CDR3, as DNA: TGTGCCAGCCGTGGAGGGGAGCTGGGAACCGGGGAGCTGTTTTTT. Translating it yields CASRGGELGTGELFF. The chain recombines TRBV2 with TRBJ2-2; the D gene is possibly TRBD2 (6 bases). Germline CDR1 and CDR2: SNHLY and FYNNEI. V was clipped by 8 bases and J by 5 bases, with 18 bases between them. The CDR3 runs 15 residues. Based on the CDR3 plus reference TRBV2 and TRBJ2-2, the full variable domain is EPEVTQTPSHQVTQMGQEVILRCVPISNHLYFYWYRQILGQKVEFLVSFYNNEISEKSEIFDDQFSVERPDGSNFTLKIRSTKLEDSAMYFCASRGGELGTGELFFGEGSRLTVL.

V and J are TRBV2 and TRBJ1-2; D perhaps matches TRBD1 (5 bases). This CDR3 spans 13 amino acids. V was clipped by 3 bases and J by 4 bases, with 9 bases between them. Germline CDR1 SNHLY, CDR2 FYNNEI. The CDR3 DNA sequence: TGTGCCAGCAGTGATCGAGGGACCTATGGCTACACCTTC. Translated: CASSDRGTYGYTF.

The rearrangement links TRBV6-1 to TRBJ1-2, with D possibly being TRBD1 (5 bases). The CDR3 runs 14 residues. Trimming pared 5 bases from V and 0 bases from J, leaving 10 bases between. CDR1 and CDR2 (germline): MNHNS, SASEGT. Written as DNA, the CDR3 is TGTGCCAGCAGTATCGGGACGGCTAACTATGGCTACACCTTC. This encodes CASSIGTANYGYTF.

V and J are TRBV15 and TRBJ1-2; D remains ambiguous. Germline values: CDR1 LNHNV, CDR2 YYDKDF (reference sequence). The ends were cut back, 0 bases at V and 8 bases at J, with 13 bases in the middle. This CDR3 contains 14 residues. CDR3 DNA sequence: TGTGCCACCAGCAGAGATTCAGATGTAGGGGGCTACACCTTC. It translates to CATSRDSDVGGYTF.

This chain uses TRBV18 with TRBJ2-1; 8 bases line up with TRBD2. This CDR3 region has 15 residues. Germline V lookup: CDR1 KGHSH, CDR2 LQKENI. With V trimmed by 3 bases and J by 9 bases, 10 bases remained unmatched. The CDR3 region is CASSPRQREFGEQFF. The CDR3 DNA sequence: TGTGCCAGCTCACCCCGGCAGCGGGAGTTTGGTGAGCAGTTCTTC.